The entry that follows covers one T cell receptor (beta chain) sequence. The data were obtained in a study of cytomegalovirus exposure and HLA in healthy donors. The CDR3 is 13 amino acids. The germline V gene encodes CDR1 SGHAT and CDR2 FQNNGV. V was pared by 5 bases and J by 0 bases, with 7 bases between. 60 Vbeta and 13 Jbeta primers were used in PCR. The assay was immunoSEQ multiplex PCR, and TCRdb's table has in-frame clones only and misses some. The sample lists about 120,000 clones; under 80% were seen once. The chain recombines TRBV11-2 with TRBJ1-1; TRBD1 might be the D (5 bases). Specimen: PBMCs. The receptor comes from a man aged 55 to 70 in good health and CMV-seropositive. The CDR3 loop is CASSLTVNTEAFF. CDR3 nucleotides: TGTGCCAGCAGCCTGACAGTGAACACTGAAGCTTTCTTT.